This TCR beta chain was identified in a study of radiation and T cells in renal cell carcinoma. The CDR3 is made up of 16 amino acids. CDR1 and CDR2 (germline): SGHDN, FVKESK. Trimming cost V 4 bases and J 5 bases; bases outside gene matches: 6. Sequenced by immunoSEQ multiplex PCR; TCRdb stores in-frame clones only, minus some. The sample lists fewer than 10,000 clones, roughly 63% occurring once. Treatment given: treatment-naive control, cytoreductive nephrectomy. The rearrangement joins TRBV14 to TRBJ2-1; 12 bases agree with TRBD2. The sequencing used tumor tissue, collected from a patient whose treatment was nephrectomy without radiotherapy. The sequence was obtained from a man aged 60-69 years with renal cell carcinoma. CDR3 in amino acids: CASSLPGLAGHNEQFF. The CDR3, as DNA: TGTGCCAGCAGCCTTCCGGGACTAGCGGGCCACAATGAGCAGTTCTTC.